The T cell receptor beta chain described here comes from a study of blood T cell repertoires in COVID-19. Whole-study context: Samples came from the United States, Italy and Spain, spanning acute and convalescent COVID-19.

TCRdb's copy holds only in-frame clones and misses some; the assay was immunoSEQ multiplex PCR. The sample lists approximately 140,000 clones; around 87% were seen once. The germline V gene encodes CDR1 MNHNY and CDR2 SVGAGI (reference sequence). This CDR3 is 12 amino acids long. The V end lost 11 bases, the J end lost 6 bases, and 14 bases lay between the germline ends. The gene calls are TRBV6-6 and TRBJ1-5, with D perhaps matching TRBD1 (6 bases). The TCR was taken from a man aged 80 or over with acute or convalescent COVID-19. The specimen sequenced was peripheral blood. The CDR3 DNA follows: TGTGCCGGGGGGGGCGGGAGTCAGCCCCAGCATTTT. It encodes CAGGGGSQPQHF.